This record concerns one TCR beta chain sequence. Its antigen is undetermined. These data originate in a study of cytomegalovirus exposure and HLA in healthy donors. The junction had 5 bases not matched to a gene; V was cut back by 6 bases and J by 0 bases. The CDR3 has 15 residues. CDR1 and CDR2 (germline): KGHSH, LQKENI. A multiplex PCR was run with 60 Vbeta primers and 13 Jbeta primers. Produced via immunoSEQ multiplex PCR; TCRdb's table is partial and in-frame only. The sample consists of approximately 150,000 clones, approximately 81% of them appearing once. General study results and limits: It was 160 or so TCR beta chains that were listed as cytomegalovirus-associated. A prior analysis recorded that most TCR beta V segments were productive about 90% or about 30% of the time. Analyzed later, association rates of TCRs varied across HLA loci, with DRB1 most and HLA-C fewest. HLA-A and HLA-B allele assignments for most subjects were reportedly predicted accurately using TCR beta sequences.

The sequenced material came from PBMCs. This clonotype was obtained from a young woman in good health and CMV-seropositive. The chain is built from TRBV18 and TRBJ1-3; 7 bases agree with TRBD1. The CDR3 DNA reads TGTGCCAGCTCCACGACAGGGTTCTCTGGAAACACCATATATTTT. It is translated as CASSTTGFSGNTIYF.